The next 17 T cell receptor beta chains were all read from a single sample in a study of blood T cell repertoires in COVID-19. Sequencing used immunoSEQ multiplex PCR; TCRdb keeps in-frame clones, though not all of them. The table has about 240,000 clones, around 89% seen once. Input material: PBMCs or T cells enriched from blood (not recorded which). Every receptor here comes from a woman younger than 45 who had recovered from COVID-19.

The chain is built from TRBV27 and TRBJ1-4; 10 bases align to TRBD1. CDR1 MNHEY and CDR2 SMNVEV come from the germline V gene (reference sequence). The ends lost 8 bases at V and 8 bases at J; junction bases unmatched: 5. This CDR3 region has 13 residues. The CDR3 DNA sequence: TGTGCCAGCGGCCCGGGACAGGGGGAAAAACTGTTTTTT. Its translation is CASGPGQGEKLFF.

This clone was observed a few times. The chain has TRBV9 and TRBJ2-3; TRBD2 aligns across 9 bases. Germline values: CDR1 SGDLS, CDR2 YYNGEE. This CDR3 contains 17 residues. V was clipped by 3 bases and J by 6 bases; unmatched bases: 14. The CDR3 spells CASSGLGVAGVGDTQYF. The CDR3 DNA reads TGTGCCAGCAGCGGATTGGGGGTAGCGGGAGTAGGTGATACGCAGTATTTT.

This chain links TRBV9 with TRBJ2-5, with a weak D call TRBD1 (6 bases). Trimming cost V 6 bases and J 1 base, with 13 bases left between them. The germline gives CDR1 SGDLS, CDR2 YYNGEE. This CDR3 is 14 amino acids long. As DNA, the CDR3 is TGTGCCAGCAACTTTGGACAGTCCCAAGAGACCCAGTACTTC. It yields the protein CASNFGQSQETQYF.

This clone was observed a single time. The chain is built from TRBV7-3 and TRBJ1-2, with D maybe TRBD1 (5 bases). CDR1 and CDR2 from the germline V gene are SGHTA and FQGTGA. The CDR3 sequence is 18 residues long. Between the trimmed V and J ends, which lost 1 base and 4 bases, there was a span of 22 bases. Here the CDR3 reads CASSLIGGFNESPYGYTF. The CDR3 region has the DNA TGTGCCAGCAGCTTAATCGGGGGGTTTAATGAGTCGCCCTATGGCTACACCTTC.

The chain recombines TRBV5-5 with TRBJ1-2; TRBD1 matches 9 bases. Unmatched junction bases numbered 2, after V lost 4 bases and J lost 1 base. The CDR3 length is 14 residues. The V gene's germline CDR1 is SGHKS and CDR2 YYEKEE (reference sequence). CDR3 in amino acids: CASSPGQGNYGYTF. The CDR3 bases are TGTGCCAGCAGCCCGGGACAGGGTAACTATGGCTACACCTTC.

The V and J genes are TRBV5-1 and TRBJ2-5; D is possibly TRBD1 (6 bases). The V gene's germline CDR1 is SGHRS and CDR2 YFSETQ. The CDR3 consists of 14 residues. V was cut by 5 bases and J by 2 bases, with 13 bases left in between. The CDR3 DNA reads as TGCGCCAGCAGTCAACAGGGAGTACAAGAGACCCAGTACTTC. Protein product: CASSQQGVQETQYF.

This clone was found once. CDR3 nucleotide sequence: TGCGCCAGCAGCCAAGATCGAACAGGGGCCTACAATGAGCAGTTCTTC. Amino acid sequence: CASSQDRTGAYNEQFF. The V call is TRBV4-3, the J call TRBJ2-1; TRBD1 matches at 7 bases. V shed 0 bases, J shed 2 bases, and the junction held 4 bases outside the gene matches. This CDR3 is 16 amino acids long. Germline V lookup: CDR1 LGHNA, CDR2 YSLEER.

The chain employs TRBV2 and TRBJ1-6, with 8 bases lining up with TRBD1. J lost 6 bases, V lost 7 bases, and 8 bases had no gene match. This CDR3 comprises 15 residues. Per the germline V gene, CDR1 is SNHLY and CDR2 is FYNNEI. The CDR3 sequence: CASTGGREGNSPLHF. CDR3 nucleotide sequence: TGTGCCAGCACAGGGGGCAGGGAAGGTAATTCACCCCTCCACTTT. The full variable domain, with the rest looked up from reference TRBV2 and TRBJ1-6, is EPEVTQTPSHQVTQMGQEVILRCVPISNHLYFYWYRQILGQKVEFLVSFYNNEISEKSEIFDDQFSVERPDGSNFTLKIRSTKLEDSAMYFCASTGGREGNSPLHFGNGTRLTVT.

The gene calls are TRBV28 and TRBJ2-5; TRBD2 is a possible D gene (5 bases). The CDR3 has 12 residues. From germline, CDR1 is MDHEN and CDR2 SYDVKM. V was shortened by 11 bases and J by 4 bases, with 14 bases between the two germline ends. The CDR3 region is CASGVQIETQYF. CDR3 DNA: TGTGCCTCCGGGGTACAGATAGAGACCCAGTACTTC.

V usage is TRBV7-2 and J usage is TRBJ2-5, with TRBD2 matching over 8 bases. The CDR3 has 15 amino acids. After removal of 4 bases from V and 5 bases from J, the junction contained 9 bases not matched to a gene. The germline V gene has CDR1 SGHTA and CDR2 FQGNSA. Here the CDR3 reads CASSSQAGEWETQYF. The CDR3 DNA is TGTGCCAGCAGCTCTCAAGCGGGAGAGTGGGAGACCCAGTACTTC.

The chain combines TRBV6-2 or TRBV6-3 with TRBJ2-3; 11 bases map to TRBD2. This CDR3 is built from 18 residues. V was clipped by 2 bases and J by 2 bases; unmatched bases: 9. Germline V lookup: CDR1 MNHEY, CDR2 SVGEGT. The CDR3 sequence is CASSYRLAGSSSTDTQYF. In DNA form, the CDR3 reads TGTGCCAGCAGTTACAGACTAGCGGGATCCTCTTCCACAGATACGCAGTATTTT.

The rearrangement joins TRBV19 to TRBJ1-1, with D tentatively TRBD1 (5 bases). Between the trimmed V and J ends, which lost 3 bases and 6 bases, there was a span of 14 bases. The CDR3 is 14 residues long. Germline CDR1 is LNHDA and CDR2 is SQIVND (reference sequence). CDR3 bases: TGTGCCAGTAGTATTCGGGGGATTGGGGCTGAAGCTTTCTTT. This encodes CASSIRGIGAEAFF.

The chain uses TRBV19 and TRBJ2-2; 7 positions agree with TRBD1. V was pared by 3 bases and J by 7 bases, with 8 bases of the junction left unmatched. CDR1 is LNHDA and CDR2 is SQIVND in the germline V gene (reference sequence). The CDR3 loop spans 15 amino acids. CDR3 nucleotide sequence: TGTGCCAGTAGTATCCGACAGGGCGTCGACGGGGAGCTGTTTTTT. This encodes CASSIRQGVDGELFF.

The rearrangement uses TRBV19 and TRBJ2-7, with TRBD1 matching 7 bases. The CDR3 is made up of 13 amino acids. After removal of 3 bases from V and 4 bases from J, the junction contained 3 bases not matched to a gene. CDR1 is LNHDA, CDR2 SQIVND, per germline (reference sequence). DNA of the CDR3: TGTGCCAGTAGTATCGTACAGGGGTACGAGCAGTACTTC. This translates into CASSIVQGYEQYF.

This chain joins TRBV29-1 and TRBJ2-3; TRBD2 matches 12 bases. V lost 3 bases to trimming and J lost 6 bases; unmatched junction nucleotides: 4. The germline gives CDR1 SQVTM, CDR2 ANQGSEA. This CDR3 is 14 amino acids long. The CDR3 DNA follows: TGCAGCGTTGATTCGCTAGCGGGAGGGGATACGCAGTATTTT. Residues: CSVDSLAGGDTQYF.

This chain links TRBV2 with TRBJ2-1, with TRBD2 matching over 8 bases. Germline CDR1 and CDR2: SNHLY and FYNNEI. Germline trimming cut 8 bases from V and 4 bases from J; bases unmatched to any gene: 7. The CDR3 is 14 residues long. The CDR3 region is CASALSGMYNEQFF. The CDR3, as DNA: TGTGCCAGCGCGCTTAGCGGGATGTACAATGAGCAGTTCTTC. Looking up the rest from reference TRBV2 and TRBJ2-1 gives the full variable domain: EPEVTQTPSHQVTQMGQEVILRCVPISNHLYFYWYRQILGQKVEFLVSFYNNEISEKSEIFDDQFSVERPDGSNFTLKIRSTKLEDSAMYFCASALSGMYNEQFFGPGTRLTVL.

The rearrangement uses TRBV11-3 and TRBJ2-1, with TRBD2 as a possible D gene (6 bases). Germline loops: CDR1 SGHNT, CDR2 YENEEA. This CDR3 contains 11 residues. V lost 8 bases, J lost 8 bases, and 10 bases lay in between. This CDR3 reads CASAREDEQFF. CDR3 in DNA: TGTGCCAGCGCCAGGGAGGATGAGCAGTTCTTC.